The present T cell receptor beta chain was sequenced within a study of blood T cell repertoires in COVID-19. Study background: COVID-19 samples from acute and convalescent phases originated in the United States, Italy and Spain. In each case, the material was cDNA or gDNA derived from T cells, B-cell-depleted T cells, or PBMCs.

Original handling: How many nucleated cells were present was estimated from reference gene primer amplification. Here immunoSEQ multiplex PCR was the method, and the copy in TCRdb shows in-frame clones only, minus some. That table is the source of V, J and clone size, and D and trimming were worked out from the DNA. The table includes about 280,000 clones, around 89% detected once. V lost 4 bases to trimming and J lost 0 bases, with 7 bases between them. The germline CDR1 and CDR2 sequences are MNHEY and SVGEGT. The CDR3 length is 15 residues. The genes are TRBV6-2 or TRBV6-3 and TRBJ1-6; unclear D gene. This clonotype was sampled from a man aged 40-49 years with acute or convalescent COVID-19. The sequenced sample was peripheral blood. The CDR3 DNA reads as TGTGCCAGCAGTTCAAGGAGCTCCTATAATTCACCCCTCCACTTT. This codes for CASSSRSSYNSPLHF.